This T cell receptor (beta chain) was documented in a study of T-cell reconstitution after alpha-beta-depleted transplantation in children. Study-wide findings and caveats: One year post-transplant, T-cell counts and diversity were largely derived from T cells produced anew. Certain patients had high TCRbeta diversity at day 60, and it came from recipient T cells and thymic progenitors that survived. About two months after transplant, alpha-beta T cells reportedly came from several hundred expanded graft clones.

Unique molecular identifiers tagged the TCRbeta library. One entry per CDR3 protein results from TCRdb running MiXCR on the PCR reads. The sample has approximately 630,000 distinct CDR3 sequences, over 10% seen once; the top ten hold approximately 0.8%. Regarding this clonotype: Its antigen remains unknown.

V lost 5 bases and J lost 5; bases outside the gene matches: 5. CDR1 and CDR2 from the germline V gene are SQVTM and ANQGSEA. The CDR3 length is 14 residues. The chain uses TRBV29-1 and TRBJ2-5, with 13 bases identical to TRBD2. The receptor's source is a girl aged 2 to 10 with congenital amegakaryocytic thrombocytopenia, due to receive a stem cell transplant. Sequencing was performed on PBMCs, taken before TCRalphabeta/CD19-depleted stem cell transplant. CDR3 amino acids: CSVTPTSGRETQYF. The CDR3 bases are TGCAGCGTTACCCCGACTAGCGGGAGGGAGACCCAGTACTTC.